This paragraph reports one T cell receptor (beta chain). Produced via immunoSEQ multiplex PCR; TCRdb's table is partial and in-frame only. Of roughly 700,000 clones listed, around 89% are singletons. The entry originates in a study of shared T cell receptors in the human thymus. Germline CDR1 SGHTA, CDR2 FQGNSA. V was clipped by 2 bases and J by 1 base; unmatched bases: 7. The CDR3 has 16 amino acids. The same data also went into a second study, on human thymus T cells.

The clonotype originates from a boy under two years old with a congenital heart defect. This chain joins TRBV7-2 and TRBJ2-7; 8 bases are a match to TRBD2. Sequenced material: thymocytes. CDR3 sequence reads: CASSLPTRLASYEQYF. The DNA of the CDR3 is TGTGCCAGCAGCTTACCAACTAGACTAGCGTCCTACGAGCAGTACTTC.